This TCR beta chain was sequenced for a study of blood T cell repertoires in COVID-19. Study-wide context: Samples taken during acute and convalescent COVID-19 were collected in the United States, Italy and Spain. The analysed material was cDNA or gDNA that came from T cells, B-cell-depleted T cells, or PBMCs.

Source study methods: Amplification with reference gene primers provided the estimates of nucleated cell counts. The assay was immunoSEQ multiplex PCR, and TCRdb's table has in-frame clones only and misses some. V and J calls and clone size are copied from that table; D and trimming were computed from the DNA. Of about 130,000 clones listed, approximately 80% are singletons. Per the germline V gene, CDR1 is SGHRS and CDR2 is YFSETQ. V gave up 4 bases and J gave up 6 bases; unmatched junction bases: 15. The CDR3 is made up of 17 amino acids. This chain uses TRBV5-1 with TRBJ1-4, with 7 bases lining up with TRBD1. The sequence was collected from a woman at least 80 years old with acute or convalescent COVID-19. The sequencing sample was made of peripheral blood. In DNA form, the CDR3 reads TGCGCCAGCAGCGAAGGGACAGCCTCTCGGAGAGATGAAAAACTGTTTTTT. It specifies CASSEGTASRRDEKLFF.